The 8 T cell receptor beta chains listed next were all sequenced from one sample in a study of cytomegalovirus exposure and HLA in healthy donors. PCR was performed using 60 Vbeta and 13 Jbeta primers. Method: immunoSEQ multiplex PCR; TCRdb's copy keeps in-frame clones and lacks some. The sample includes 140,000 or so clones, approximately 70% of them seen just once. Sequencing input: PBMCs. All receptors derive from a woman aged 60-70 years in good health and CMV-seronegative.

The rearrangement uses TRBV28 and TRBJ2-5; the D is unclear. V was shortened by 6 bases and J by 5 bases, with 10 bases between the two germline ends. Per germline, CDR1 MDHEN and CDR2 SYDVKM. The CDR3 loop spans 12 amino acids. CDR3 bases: TGTGCCAGCAGCCCCCCTTCGGAGACCCAGTACTTC. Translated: CASSPPSETQYF. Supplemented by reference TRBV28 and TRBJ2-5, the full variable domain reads DVKVTQSSRYLVKRTGEKVFLECVQDMDHENMFWYRQDPGLGLRLIYFSYDVKMKEKGDIPEGYSVSREKKERFSLILESASTNQTSMYLCASSPPSETQYFGPGTRLLVL.

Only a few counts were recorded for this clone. The CDR3 region is CASSEGRGLAAFF. For the CDR3, the DNA is TGTGCCAGCAGTGAAGGGCGGGGTTTGGCAGCTTTCTTT. The chain uses TRBV6-1 and TRBJ1-1, with no clear D. V was shortened by 1 base and J by 10 bases, with 13 bases between the two germline ends. The CDR3 consists of 13 residues. Germline-derived CDR1 and CDR2 are MNHNS and SASEGT.

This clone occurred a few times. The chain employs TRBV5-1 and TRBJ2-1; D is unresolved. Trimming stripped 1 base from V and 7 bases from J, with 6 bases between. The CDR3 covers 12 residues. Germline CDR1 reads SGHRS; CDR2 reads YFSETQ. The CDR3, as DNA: TGCGCCAGCAGCTTGTTGAGGAATGAGCAGTTCTTC. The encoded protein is CASSLLRNEQFF.

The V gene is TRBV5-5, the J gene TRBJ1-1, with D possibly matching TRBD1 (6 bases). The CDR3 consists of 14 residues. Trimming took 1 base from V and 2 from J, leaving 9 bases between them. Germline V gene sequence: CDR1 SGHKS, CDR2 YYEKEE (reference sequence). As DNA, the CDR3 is TGTGCCAGCAGCTTGCAGGGGTCCAACACTGAAGCTTTCTTT. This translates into CASSLQGSNTEAFF.

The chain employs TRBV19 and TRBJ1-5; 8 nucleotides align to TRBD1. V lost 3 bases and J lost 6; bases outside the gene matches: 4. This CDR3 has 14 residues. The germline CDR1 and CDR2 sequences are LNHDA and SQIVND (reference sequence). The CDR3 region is CASSIRGPGQPQHF. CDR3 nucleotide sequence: TGTGCCAGTAGTATCAGGGGGCCCGGTCAGCCCCAGCATTTT.

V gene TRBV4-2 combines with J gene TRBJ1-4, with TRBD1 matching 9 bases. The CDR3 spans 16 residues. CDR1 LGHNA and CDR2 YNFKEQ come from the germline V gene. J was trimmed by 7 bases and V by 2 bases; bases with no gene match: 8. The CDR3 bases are TGTGCCAGCAGCCAAAACCCACAGGGGGCAGGTGAAAAACTGTTTTTT. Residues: CASSQNPQGAGEKLFF.

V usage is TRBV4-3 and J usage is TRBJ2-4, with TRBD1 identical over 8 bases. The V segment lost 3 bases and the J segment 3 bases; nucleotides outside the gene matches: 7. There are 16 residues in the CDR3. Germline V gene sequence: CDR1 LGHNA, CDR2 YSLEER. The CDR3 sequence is CASSHIGQGVKNIQYF. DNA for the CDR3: TGCGCCAGCAGCCATATCGGACAGGGTGTCAAAAACATTCAGTACTTC.

CDR3 DNA: TGTGCCATCAGTGGTTACGGGTATCAGCCCCAGCATTTT. It codes for CAISGYGYQPQHF. This chain uses TRBV10-3 with TRBJ1-5, with D unresolved. CDR3 length: 13 amino acids. CDR1 and CDR2 from the germline V gene are ENHRY and SYGVKD. Trimming pared 4 bases from V and 5 bases from J, leaving 9 bases between.